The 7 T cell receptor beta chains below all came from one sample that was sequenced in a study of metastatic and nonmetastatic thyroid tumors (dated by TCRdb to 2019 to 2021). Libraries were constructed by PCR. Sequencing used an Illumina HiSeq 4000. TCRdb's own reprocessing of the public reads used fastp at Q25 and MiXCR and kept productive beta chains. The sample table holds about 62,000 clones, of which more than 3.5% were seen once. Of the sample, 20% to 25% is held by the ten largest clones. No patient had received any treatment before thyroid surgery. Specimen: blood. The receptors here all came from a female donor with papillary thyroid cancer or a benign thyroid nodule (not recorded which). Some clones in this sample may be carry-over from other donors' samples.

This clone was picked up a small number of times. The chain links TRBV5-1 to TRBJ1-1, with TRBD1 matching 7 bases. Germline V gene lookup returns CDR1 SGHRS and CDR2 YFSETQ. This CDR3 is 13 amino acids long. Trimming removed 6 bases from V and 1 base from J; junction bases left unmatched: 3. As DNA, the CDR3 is TGCGCCAGCACTCGGACAGGGAACACTGAAGCTTTCTTT. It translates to CASTRTGNTEAFF.

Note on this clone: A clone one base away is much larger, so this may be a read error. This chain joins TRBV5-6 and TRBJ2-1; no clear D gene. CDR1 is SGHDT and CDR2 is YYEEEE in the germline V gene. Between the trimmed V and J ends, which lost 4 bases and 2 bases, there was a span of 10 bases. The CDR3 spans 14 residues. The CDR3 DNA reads TGTGCCAGCAGCCATTGGGTCACCTACAATGAGCAGTTCTTC. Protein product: CASSHWVTYNEQFF.

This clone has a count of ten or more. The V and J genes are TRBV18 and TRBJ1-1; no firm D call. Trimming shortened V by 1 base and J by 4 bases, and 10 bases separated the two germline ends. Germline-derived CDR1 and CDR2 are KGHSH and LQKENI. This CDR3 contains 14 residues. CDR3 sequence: CASSPLDSSTEAFF. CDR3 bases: TGTGCCAGCTCACCACTGGACTCCTCCACTGAAGCTTTCTTT.

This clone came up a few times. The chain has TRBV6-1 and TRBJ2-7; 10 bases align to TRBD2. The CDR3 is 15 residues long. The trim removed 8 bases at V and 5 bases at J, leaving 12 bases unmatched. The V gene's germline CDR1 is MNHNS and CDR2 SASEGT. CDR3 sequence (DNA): TGTGCCAGCCGAACAGGGGGGACTAGCGCGCACGAGCAGTACTTC. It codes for CASRTGGTSAHEQYF.

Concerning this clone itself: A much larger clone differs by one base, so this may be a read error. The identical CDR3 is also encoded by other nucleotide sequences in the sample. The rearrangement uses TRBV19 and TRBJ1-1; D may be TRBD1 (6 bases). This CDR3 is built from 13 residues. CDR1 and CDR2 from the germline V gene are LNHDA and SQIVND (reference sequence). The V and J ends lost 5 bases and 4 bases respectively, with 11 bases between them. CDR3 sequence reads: CASSSGQRTEAFF. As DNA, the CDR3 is TGTGCCAGTAGTTCTGGACAGCGCACTGAAGCTTTCTTT. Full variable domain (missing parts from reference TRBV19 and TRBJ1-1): DGGITQSPKYLFRKEGQNVTLSCEQNLNHDAMYWYRQDPGQGLRLIYYSQIVNDFQKGDIAEGYSVSREKKESFPLTVTSAQKNPTAFYLCASSSGQRTEAFFGQGTRLTVV.

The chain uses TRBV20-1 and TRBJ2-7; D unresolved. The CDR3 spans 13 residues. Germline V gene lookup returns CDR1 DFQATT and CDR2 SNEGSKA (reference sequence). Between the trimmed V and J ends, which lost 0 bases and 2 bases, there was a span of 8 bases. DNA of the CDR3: TGCAGTGCTAGAGATAGGGAACCCTACGAGCAGTACTTC. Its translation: CSARDREPYEQYF.

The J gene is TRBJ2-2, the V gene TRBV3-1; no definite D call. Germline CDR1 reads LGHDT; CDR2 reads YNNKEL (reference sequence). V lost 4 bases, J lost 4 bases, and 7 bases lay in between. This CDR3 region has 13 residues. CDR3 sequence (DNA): TGTGCCAGCAGCCGGACCCCCACCGGGGAGCTGTTTTTT. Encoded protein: CASSRTPTGELFF.